This T cell receptor beta chain was identified during a study of blood T cell repertoires in COVID-19. Study information: The analysed material was cDNA or gDNA that came from T cells, B-cell-depleted T cells, or PBMCs.

Germline CDR1 SGHRS, CDR2 YFSETQ. The CDR3 loop spans 14 amino acids. Trimming pared 2 bases from V and 3 bases from J, leaving 9 bases between. Clones were sequenced by immunoSEQ multiplex PCR, and TCRdb holds only the in-frame ones, with some missing. The data hold more than 70,000 clones, with 90% observed a single time. The sequence was obtained from a woman younger than 30 with acute or convalescent COVID-19. The J gene is TRBJ1-3, the V gene TRBV5-1, with a possible D match to TRBD1 (6 bases). The sample comprised peripheral blood. This chain's CDR3 is CASSLTGLGNTIYF. As DNA, the CDR3 is TGCGCCAGCAGCTTAACAGGGCTTGGAAACACCATATATTTT.